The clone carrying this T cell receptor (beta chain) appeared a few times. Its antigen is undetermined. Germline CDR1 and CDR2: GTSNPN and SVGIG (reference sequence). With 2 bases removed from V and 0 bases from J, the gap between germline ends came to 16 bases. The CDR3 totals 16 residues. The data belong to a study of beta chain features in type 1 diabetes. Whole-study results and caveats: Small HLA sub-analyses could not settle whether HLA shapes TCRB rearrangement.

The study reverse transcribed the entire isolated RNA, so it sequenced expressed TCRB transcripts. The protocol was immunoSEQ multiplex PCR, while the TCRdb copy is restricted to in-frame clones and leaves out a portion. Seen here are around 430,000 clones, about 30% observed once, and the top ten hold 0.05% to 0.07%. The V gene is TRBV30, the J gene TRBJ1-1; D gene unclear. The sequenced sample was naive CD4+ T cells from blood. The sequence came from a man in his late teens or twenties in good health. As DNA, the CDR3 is TGTGCCTGGAGTACGGCCGCCCAGGCCATGAACACTGAAGCTTTCTTT. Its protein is CAWSTAAQAMNTEAFF.